These 10 T cell receptor beta chains originate from one sample sequenced in a study of T cell changes during pregnancy in multiple sclerosis. Assay: immunoSEQ multiplex PCR; the TCRdb copy retains only in-frame clones and omits some. The table includes about 64,000 clones, 90% detected once. Sequenced here: peripheral blood, sampled in the second trimester of pregnancy. All receptors derive from a female donor in good health, enrolled as a control in a pregnancy study.

V and J are TRBV7-9 and TRBJ2-7; weak D call: TRBD2 (7 bases). Trimming shortened V by 5 bases and J by 6 bases, and 20 bases separated the two germline ends. Germline V gene sequence: CDR1 SEHNR, CDR2 FQNEAQ (reference sequence). The CDR3 has 15 amino acids. The CDR3 spells CASSGGAGLAGEQYF. The CDR3 coding sequence is TGTGCCAGCAGCGGGGGGGCGGGGCTAGCAGGCGAGCAGTACTTC. The whole variable domain, filled in from reference TRBV7-9 and TRBJ2-7, reads DTGVSQNPRHKITKRGQNVTFRCDPISEHNRLYWYRQTLGQGPEFLTYFQNEAQLEKSRLLSDRFSAERPKGSFSTLEIQRTEQGDSAMYLCASSGGAGLAGEQYFGPGTRLTVT.

The J gene is TRBJ1-1, the V gene TRBV5-1; D might be TRBD1 (5 bases). V was pared by 0 bases and J by 10 bases, with 16 bases between. CDR1 and CDR2 from the germline V gene are SGHRS and YFSETQ. The CDR3 has 14 amino acids. CDR3 region: CASSLEGAGRIAFF. The CDR3 DNA follows: TGCGCCAGCAGCTTGGAAGGGGCCGGCAGAATAGCTTTCTTT.

V is TRBV10-3 and J is TRBJ2-7; unclear D gene. The CDR3 has 13 residues. Trimming took off 1 base at V and 0 bases at J, with 4 bases between the two ends. CDR1 is ENHRY and CDR2 is SYGVKD in the germline V gene. The CDR3 protein is CAISEYGSYEQYF. The CDR3 nucleotides are TGTGCCATCAGTGAGTACGGCTCCTACGAGCAGTACTTC.

V is TRBV7-2 and J is TRBJ2-3; D is perhaps TRBD1 (7 bases). Germline CDR1 and CDR2: SGHTA and FQGNSA. The V end was cut by 5 bases, the J end by 6 bases, with 18 bases between. The CDR3 has 15 residues. The CDR3 bases are TGTGCCAGCAGCCACAGGGGAGGAGTAACGGATACGCAGTATTTT. Protein sequence: CASSHRGGVTDTQYF.

V gene TRBV7-6 combines with J gene TRBJ2-1; 13 nucleotides agree with TRBD2. Germline V lookup: CDR1 SGHVS, CDR2 FNYEAQ. The CDR3 has 15 residues. The V and J ends lost 5 bases and 4 bases, in that order; junction bases with no gene match: 2. The CDR3 reads CASSPLAGGYNEQFF. In DNA form, the CDR3 reads TGTGCCAGCAGCCCACTAGCGGGAGGGTACAATGAGCAGTTCTTC.

This clone was observed many times. CDR3 protein: CASSGGTSGGPYNEQFF. Written as DNA, the CDR3 is TGTGCCAGCAGTGGGGGGACTAGCGGGGGACCCTACAATGAGCAGTTCTTC. The V gene is TRBV2, the J gene TRBJ2-1, with 14 bases fitting TRBD2. The CDR3 contains 17 residues. V was clipped by 4 bases and J by 2 bases; unmatched bases: 4. Germline CDR1 is SNHLY and CDR2 is FYNNEI. Filled out from reference TRBV2 and TRBJ2-1, the complete variable domain reads EPEVTQTPSHQVTQMGQEVILRCVPISNHLYFYWYRQILGQKVEFLVSFYNNEISEKSEIFDDQFSVERPDGSNFTLKIRSTKLEDSAMYFCASSGGTSGGPYNEQFFGPGTRLTVL.

The V call is TRBV28, the J call TRBJ2-3; possibly TRBD1 for D (6 bases). V was shortened by 5 bases and J by 2 bases, with 11 bases between the two germline ends. The CDR3 has 14 residues. CDR1 is MDHEN and CDR2 is SYDVKM in the germline V gene. The CDR3: CASSQQGDTDTQYF. The DNA of the CDR3 is TGTGCCAGCAGTCAACAGGGAGACACAGATACGCAGTATTTT.

This clone was found a few times. This CDR3 is CASSPILAGGSYTGELFF. CDR3 sequence (DNA): TGTGCCAGCAGCCCGATACTAGCGGGAGGTTCCTACACCGGGGAGCTGTTTTTT. The chain recombines TRBV7-2 with TRBJ2-2, with 12 bases fitting TRBD2. The CDR3 is 18 residues long. The germline CDR1 and CDR2 sequences are SGHTA and FQGNSA. Trimming at V came to 5 bases and at J to 3 bases, leaving 10 bases not matched to a gene.

This chain joins TRBV5-1 and TRBJ1-2, with 9 bases that match TRBD1. The CDR3 covers 15 residues. CDR1 SGHRS and CDR2 YFSETQ come from the germline V gene. J was trimmed by 7 bases and V by 3 bases; bases with no gene match: 10. CDR3 DNA sequence: TGCGCCAGCAGCTCCGCCGGGACAGGGAACCGTGGCTACACCTTC. It codes for CASSSAGTGNRGYTF.

The chain recombines TRBV5-6 with TRBJ2-5; 12 bases are a match to TRBD2. Germline CDR1 SGHDT, CDR2 YYEEEE. Unmatched junction bases numbered 9, after V lost 4 bases and J lost 2 bases. The CDR3 totals 17 residues. CDR3 region: CASSHILTSGRQETQYF. The CDR3 DNA follows: TGTGCCAGCAGCCACATTTTGACTAGCGGGAGACAAGAGACCCAGTACTTC.